These 18 T cell receptor beta chains came from one sample sequenced in a study of monozygotic twins with inflammatory bowel disease. Using the 5' RACE reads, TCRdb records one entry per CDR3 protein without DNA. The listing contains fewer than 550,000 distinct CDR3 sequences. The sequencing input was blood. All receptors derive from a human donor with ulcerative colitis or Crohn's disease, or a healthy co-twin of an affected twin (not recorded which).

The gene calls are TRBV3-1 and TRBJ1-1. Germline assignment: CDR1 LGHDT and CDR2 YNNKEL (reference sequence). The CDR3 loop spans 14 amino acids. CDR3 region: CASSQELMNTEAFF.

J is TRBJ2-6 and V is TRBV29-1; there is no DNA to check the TCRdb D call of TRBD1. Per the germline V gene, CDR1 is SQVTM and CDR2 is ANQGSEA. CDR3 size: 16 residues. The CDR3 protein is CSVEGDGISGANVLTF.

The chain carries TRBV11-2 and TRBJ2-5; the TCRdb call, TRBD1, lacks DNA for checking. This CDR3 comprises 13 residues. Germline CDR1 is SGHAT and CDR2 is FQNNGV. CDR3 sequence: CASSPWTSETQYF. The full variable domain, with the rest looked up from reference TRBV11-2 and TRBJ2-5, is EAGVAQSPRYKIIEKRQSVAFWCNPISGHATLYWYQQILGQGPKLLIQFQNNGVVDDSQLPKDRFSAERLKGVDSTLKIQPAKLEDSAVYLCASSPWTSETQYFGPGTRLLVL.

The chain recombines TRBV28 with TRBJ1-1; TCRdb proposes TRBD1, but this gene call is untestable without DNA. This CDR3 contains 12 residues. From germline, CDR1 is MDHEN and CDR2 SYDVKM. The CDR3 is CASNRGNTEAFF.

The chain has TRBV6-5 and TRBJ2-7; TCRdb indicates TRBD2, and absent DNA this call remains unverified. Germline values: CDR1 MNHEY, CDR2 SVGAGI. This CDR3 is built from 13 residues. This chain's CDR3 is CASSGAAGYEQYF.

The V call is TRBV5-1, the J call TRBJ2-3; TCRdb returns TRBD2, unconfirmable since there is no DNA. The germline V gene has CDR1 SGHRS and CDR2 YFSETQ. The CDR3 covers 18 residues. CDR3 in amino acids: CASSYRGLAGAGADTQYF.

This CDR3 is CASSQGRTEAFF. The rearrangement uses TRBV25-1 and TRBJ1-1. Germline V lookup: CDR1 MGHDK, CDR2 SYGVNS. The CDR3 sequence is 12 residues long.

The chain couples TRBV10-3 to TRBJ2-1; the TRBD1 assignment by TCRdb is unverifiable without DNA. In germline, CDR1 is ENHRY, CDR2 SYGVKD. This CDR3 comprises 14 residues. The CDR3 here is CAIARDRGINEQFF.

The rearrangement joins TRBV3-1 to TRBJ2-1; TCRdb reports TRBD2, a call that lacks DNA to check it against. Germline values: CDR1 LGHDT, CDR2 YNNKEL (reference sequence). This CDR3 has 14 amino acids. CDR3 residues: CASSQDRLYNEQFF.

CDR3 residues: CASSFVQLNTEAFF. This chain joins TRBV12-3 or TRBV12-4 and TRBJ1-1. The CDR3 extends over 14 amino acids.

The rearrangement links TRBV6-5 to TRBJ2-4; TCRdb returns TRBD1, unconfirmable since there is no DNA. The CDR3 is 13 amino acids. Germline CDR1 is MNHEY and CDR2 is SVGAGI. The CDR3 region is CASSYDGGGRQYF.

V and J are TRBV20-1 and TRBJ2-1; TCRdb names TRBD1, which stays unverified in the absence of DNA. This CDR3 comprises 13 residues. Germline loops: CDR1 DFQATT, CDR2 SNEGSKA (reference sequence). CDR3 residues: CSARDGHRNEQFF.

The chain recombines TRBV5-1 with TRBJ2-4; the TRBD1 assignment by TCRdb is unverifiable without DNA. CDR3 length: 19 amino acids. Looked up from germline, CDR1 is SGHRS and CDR2 is YFSETQ. Here the CDR3 reads CASSPGTGVGGITKNIQYF.

The rearrangement joins TRBV6-5 to TRBJ1-2; the D call from TCRdb, TRBD1, cannot be confirmed without DNA. The CDR3 covers 13 residues. Germline CDR1 is MNHEY and CDR2 is SVGAGI. CDR3 sequence reads: CASAGTANYGYTF.

The chain recombines TRBV18 with TRBJ2-7; without DNA, the TCRdb call of TRBD2 cannot be checked. This CDR3 contains 14 residues. The germline gives CDR1 KGHSH, CDR2 LQKENI. CDR3 region: CASSPFEGMGEQYF.

The V call is TRBV9, the J call TRBJ2-1. Per germline, CDR1 SGDLS and CDR2 YYNGEE. The CDR3 sequence is 13 residues long. CDR3: CASSGGLHNEQFF.

The chain recombines TRBV19 with TRBJ1-2; TCRdb's D gene call, TRBD1, goes unchecked for lack of DNA. Germline values: CDR1 LNHDA, CDR2 SQIVND (reference sequence). This CDR3 contains 14 residues. The CDR3 sequence: CASMDRTTNYGYTF.

V gene TRBV6-1 combines with J gene TRBJ1-1; TCRdb proposes TRBD1, but this gene call is untestable without DNA. Germline-derived CDR1 and CDR2 are MNHNS and SASEGT. This CDR3 is built from 12 residues. CDR3 amino acids: CASVQGGTEAFF.